The T cell receptor beta chain described here comes from a study of blood T cell repertoires in COVID-19. In the study overall: Specimens from acute and convalescent COVID-19 originated in the United States, Italy and Spain.

Per the authors' pipeline: From reference gene primer amplification, estimates of nucleated cell counts were derived. Repertoires were generated with immunoSEQ multiplex PCR, while TCRdb's copy carries only in-frame clones and drops some. V, J and clone size are taken as reported in that table, and D and trimming were inferred from the DNA itself. The sample consists of some 320,000 clones, approximately 89% of them appearing once. Membership in each cohort depended on participant-reported clinical history. Participants in the exposed group had met a COVID-19 case in the 2 weeks before joining the study. The V and J ends lost 5 bases and 8 bases, in that order; junction bases with no gene match: 16. Germline lookup yields CDR1 SGHRS and CDR2 YFSETQ. The CDR3 runs 17 residues.

The receptor's source is a woman in her 50s who had been exposed to COVID-19. The sequenced sample was PBMCs or T cells enriched from blood (not recorded which). The rearrangement links TRBV5-1 to TRBJ2-2; 9 bases are shared with TRBD1. DNA of the CDR3: TGCGCCAGCAGTTTGATACCGGGACAGGGAATTTCAGGGGAGCTGTTTTTT. It encodes CASSLIPGQGISGELFF.